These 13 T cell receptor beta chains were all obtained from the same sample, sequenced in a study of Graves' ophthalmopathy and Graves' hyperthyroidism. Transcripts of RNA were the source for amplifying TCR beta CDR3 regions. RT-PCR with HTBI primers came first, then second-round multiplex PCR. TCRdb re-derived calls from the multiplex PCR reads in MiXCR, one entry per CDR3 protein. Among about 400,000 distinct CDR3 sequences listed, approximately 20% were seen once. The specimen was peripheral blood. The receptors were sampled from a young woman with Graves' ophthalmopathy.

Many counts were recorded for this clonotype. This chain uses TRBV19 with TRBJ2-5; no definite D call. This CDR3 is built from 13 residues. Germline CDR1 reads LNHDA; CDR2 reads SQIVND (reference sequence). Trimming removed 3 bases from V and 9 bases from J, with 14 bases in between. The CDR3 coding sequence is TGTGCCAGTAGTATCCTCTCCTGGGGTTCCCAGTACTTC. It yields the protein CASSILSWGSQYF.

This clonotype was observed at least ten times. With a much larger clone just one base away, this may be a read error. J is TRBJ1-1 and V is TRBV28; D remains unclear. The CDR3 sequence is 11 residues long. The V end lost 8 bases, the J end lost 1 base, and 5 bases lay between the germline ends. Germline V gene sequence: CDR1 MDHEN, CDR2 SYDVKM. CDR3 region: CASGGNTEAFF. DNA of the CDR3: TGTGCCAGCGGAGGGAACACTGAAGCTTTCTTT.

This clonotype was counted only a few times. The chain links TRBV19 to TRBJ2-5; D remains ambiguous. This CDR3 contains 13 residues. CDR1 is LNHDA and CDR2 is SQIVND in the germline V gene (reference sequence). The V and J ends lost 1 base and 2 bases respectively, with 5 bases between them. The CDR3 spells CASSIGYQETQYF. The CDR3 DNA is TGTGCCAGTAGTATAGGGTATCAAGAGACCCAGTACTTC.

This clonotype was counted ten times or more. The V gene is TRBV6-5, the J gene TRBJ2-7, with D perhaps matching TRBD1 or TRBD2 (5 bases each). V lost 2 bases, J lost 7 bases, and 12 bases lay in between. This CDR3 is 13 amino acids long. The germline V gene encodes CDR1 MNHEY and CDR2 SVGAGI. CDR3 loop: CASSYTGRREQYF. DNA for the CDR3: TGTGCCAGCAGTTACACGGGACGGCGGGAGCAGTACTTC.

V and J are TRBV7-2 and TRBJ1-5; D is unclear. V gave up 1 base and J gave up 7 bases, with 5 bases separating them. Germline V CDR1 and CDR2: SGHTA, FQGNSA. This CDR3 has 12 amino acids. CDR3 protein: CASSLDRQPQHF. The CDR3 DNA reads TGTGCCAGCAGCTTAGATCGCCAGCCCCAGCATTTT.

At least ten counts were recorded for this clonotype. The CDR3 DNA sequence: TGCAGCGTTGGCGGACTCTCTGGAAACACCATATATTTT. The encoded protein is CSVGGLSGNTIYF. The chain uses TRBV29-1 and TRBJ1-3; D call uncertain. V was trimmed by 4 bases and J by 0 bases, leaving 7 bases between them. The CDR3 length is 13 residues. Germline CDR1 is SQVTM and CDR2 is ANQGSEA.

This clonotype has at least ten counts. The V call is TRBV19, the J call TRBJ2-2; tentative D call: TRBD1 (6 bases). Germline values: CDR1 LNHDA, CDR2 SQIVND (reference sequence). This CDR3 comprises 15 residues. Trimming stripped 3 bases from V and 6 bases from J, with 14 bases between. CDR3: CASSIRQEVPGELFF. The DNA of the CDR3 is TGTGCCAGTAGTATCCGACAGGAGGTGCCCGGGGAGCTGTTTTTT.

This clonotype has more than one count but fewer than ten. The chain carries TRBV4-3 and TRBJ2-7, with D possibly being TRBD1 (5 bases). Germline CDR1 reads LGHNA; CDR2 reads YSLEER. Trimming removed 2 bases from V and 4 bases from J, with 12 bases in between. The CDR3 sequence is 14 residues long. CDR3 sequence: CASSQRPSGYEQYF. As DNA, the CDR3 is TGCGCCAGCAGCCAAAGGCCTTCAGGGTACGAGCAGTACTTC.

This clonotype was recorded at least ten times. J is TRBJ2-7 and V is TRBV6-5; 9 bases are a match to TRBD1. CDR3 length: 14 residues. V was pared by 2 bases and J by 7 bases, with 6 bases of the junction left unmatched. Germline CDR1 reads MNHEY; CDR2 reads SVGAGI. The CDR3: CASSYIQGAGEQYF. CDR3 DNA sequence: TGTGCCAGCAGTTACATACAGGGGGCCGGAGAGCAGTACTTC.

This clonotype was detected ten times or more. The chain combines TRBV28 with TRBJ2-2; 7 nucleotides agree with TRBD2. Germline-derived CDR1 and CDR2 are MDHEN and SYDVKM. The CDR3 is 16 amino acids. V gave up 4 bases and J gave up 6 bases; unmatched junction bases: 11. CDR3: CASSSLSGIVPGELFF. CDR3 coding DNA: TGTGCCAGCAGTTCATTGAGCGGGATTGTACCCGGGGAGCTGTTTTTT.

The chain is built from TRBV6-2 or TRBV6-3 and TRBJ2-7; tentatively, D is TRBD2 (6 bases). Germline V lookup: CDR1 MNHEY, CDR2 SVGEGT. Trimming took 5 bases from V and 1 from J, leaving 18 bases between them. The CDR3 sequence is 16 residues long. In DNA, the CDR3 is TGTGCCAGCAGTCGGTTACCGGTGGCGGGGTCCTACGAGCAGTACTTC. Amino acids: CASSRLPVAGSYEQYF.

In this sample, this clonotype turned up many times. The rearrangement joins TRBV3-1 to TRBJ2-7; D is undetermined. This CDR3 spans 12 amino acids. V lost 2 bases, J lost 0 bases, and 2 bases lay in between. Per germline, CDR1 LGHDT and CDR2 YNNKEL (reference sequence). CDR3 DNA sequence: TGTGCCAGCAGCCAACACTCCTACGAGCAGTACTTC. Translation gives CASSQHSYEQYF.

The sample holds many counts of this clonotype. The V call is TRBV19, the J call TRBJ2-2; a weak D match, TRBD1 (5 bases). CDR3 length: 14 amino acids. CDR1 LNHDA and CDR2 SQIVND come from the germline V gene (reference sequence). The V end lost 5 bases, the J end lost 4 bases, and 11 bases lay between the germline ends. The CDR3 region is CASSGERGTGELFF. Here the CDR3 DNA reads TGTGCCAGTAGTGGAGAAAGGGGCACCGGGGAGCTGTTTTTT.